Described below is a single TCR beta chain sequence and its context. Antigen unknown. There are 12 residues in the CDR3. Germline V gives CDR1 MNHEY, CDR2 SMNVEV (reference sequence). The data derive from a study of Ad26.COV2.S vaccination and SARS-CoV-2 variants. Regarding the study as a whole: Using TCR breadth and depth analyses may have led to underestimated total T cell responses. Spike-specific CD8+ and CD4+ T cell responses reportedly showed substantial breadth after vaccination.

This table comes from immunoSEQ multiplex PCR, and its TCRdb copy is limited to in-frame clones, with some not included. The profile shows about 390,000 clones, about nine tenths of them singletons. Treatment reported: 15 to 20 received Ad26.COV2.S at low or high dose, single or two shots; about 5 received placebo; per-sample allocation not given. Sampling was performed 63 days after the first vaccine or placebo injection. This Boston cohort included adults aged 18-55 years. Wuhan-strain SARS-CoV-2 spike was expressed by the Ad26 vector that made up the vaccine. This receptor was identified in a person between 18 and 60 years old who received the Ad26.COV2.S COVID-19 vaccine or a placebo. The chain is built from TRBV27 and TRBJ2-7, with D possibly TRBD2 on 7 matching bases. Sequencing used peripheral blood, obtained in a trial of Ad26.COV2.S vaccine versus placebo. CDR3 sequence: CAAGAIFYEQYF. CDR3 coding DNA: TGTGCGGCGGGGGCTATCTTCTACGAGCAGTACTTC.